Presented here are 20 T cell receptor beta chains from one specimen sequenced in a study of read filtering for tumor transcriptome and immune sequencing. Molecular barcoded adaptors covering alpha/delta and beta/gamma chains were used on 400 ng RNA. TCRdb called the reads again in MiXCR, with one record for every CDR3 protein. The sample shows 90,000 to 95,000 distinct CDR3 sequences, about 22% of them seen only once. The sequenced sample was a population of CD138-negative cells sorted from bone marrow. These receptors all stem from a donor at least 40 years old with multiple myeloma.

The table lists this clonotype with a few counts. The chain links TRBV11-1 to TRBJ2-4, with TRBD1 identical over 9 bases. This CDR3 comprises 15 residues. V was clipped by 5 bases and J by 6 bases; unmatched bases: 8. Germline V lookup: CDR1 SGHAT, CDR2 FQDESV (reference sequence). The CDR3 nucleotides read TGTGCCAGCAGCCCTAGGACAGGGGAGAGAAACATTCAGTACTTC. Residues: CASSPRTGERNIQYF.

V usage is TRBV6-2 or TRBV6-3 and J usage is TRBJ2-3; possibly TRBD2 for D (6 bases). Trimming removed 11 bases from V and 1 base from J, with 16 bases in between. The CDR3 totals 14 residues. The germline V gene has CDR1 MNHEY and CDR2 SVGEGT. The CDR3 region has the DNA TGTGCCTCCCTCGGATTAGCGGGCACAGATACGCAGTATTTT. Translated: CASLGLAGTDTQYF.

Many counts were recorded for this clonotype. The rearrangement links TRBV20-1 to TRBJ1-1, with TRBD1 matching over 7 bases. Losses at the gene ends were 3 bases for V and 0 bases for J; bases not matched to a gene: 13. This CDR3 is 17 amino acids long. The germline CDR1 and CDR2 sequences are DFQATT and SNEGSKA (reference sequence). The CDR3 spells CSASNRGARRMNTEAFF. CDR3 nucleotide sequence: TGCAGTGCTAGTAACAGGGGCGCCCGACGTATGAACACTGAAGCTTTCTTT.

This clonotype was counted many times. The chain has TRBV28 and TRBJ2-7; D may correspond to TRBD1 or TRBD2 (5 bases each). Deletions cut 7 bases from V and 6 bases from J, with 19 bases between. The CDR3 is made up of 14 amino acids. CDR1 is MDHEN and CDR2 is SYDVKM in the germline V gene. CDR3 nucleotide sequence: TGTGCCAGCACCACCGGGATGGGGCGCGTCGAGCAGTACTTC. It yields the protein CASTTGMGRVEQYF.

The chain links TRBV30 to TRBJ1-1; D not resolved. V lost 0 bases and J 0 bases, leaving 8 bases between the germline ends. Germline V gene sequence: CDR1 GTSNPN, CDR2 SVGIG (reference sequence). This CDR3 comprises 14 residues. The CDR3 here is CAWSVTGMNTEAFF. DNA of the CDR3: TGTGCCTGGAGTGTAACGGGGATGAACACTGAAGCTTTCTTT.

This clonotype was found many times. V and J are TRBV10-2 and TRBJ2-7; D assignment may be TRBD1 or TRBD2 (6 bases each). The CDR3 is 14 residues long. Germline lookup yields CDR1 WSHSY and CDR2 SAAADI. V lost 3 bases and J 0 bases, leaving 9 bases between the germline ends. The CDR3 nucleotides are TGCGCCAGCAGTGAAGGGGGGCCCTCCTACGAGCAGTACTTC. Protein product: CASSEGGPSYEQYF.

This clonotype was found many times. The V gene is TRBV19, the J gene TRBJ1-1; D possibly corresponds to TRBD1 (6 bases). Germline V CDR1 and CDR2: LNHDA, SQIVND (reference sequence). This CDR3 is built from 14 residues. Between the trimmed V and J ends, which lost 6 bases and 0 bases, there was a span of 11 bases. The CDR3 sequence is CASSYGQLNTEAFF. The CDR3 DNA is TGTGCCAGTAGCTATGGACAGCTGAACACTGAAGCTTTCTTT.

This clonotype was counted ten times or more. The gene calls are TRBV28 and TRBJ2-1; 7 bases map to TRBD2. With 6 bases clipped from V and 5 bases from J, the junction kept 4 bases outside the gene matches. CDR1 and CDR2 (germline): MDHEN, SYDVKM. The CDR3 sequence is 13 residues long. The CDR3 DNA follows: TGTGCCAGCAGAACGGGGGGACACAATGAGCAGTTCTTC. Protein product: CASRTGGHNEQFF.

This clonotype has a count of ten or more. CDR3: CASGLGGLYGYTF. As DNA, the CDR3 is TGTGCCAGCGGTCTGGGGGGGCTTTATGGCTACACCTTC. The J gene is TRBJ1-2, the V gene TRBV2; perhaps TRBD1 as D (6 bases). This CDR3 region has 13 residues. Germline-derived CDR1 and CDR2 are SNHLY and FYNNEI. The ends were cut back, 8 bases at V and 5 bases at J, with 15 bases in the middle.

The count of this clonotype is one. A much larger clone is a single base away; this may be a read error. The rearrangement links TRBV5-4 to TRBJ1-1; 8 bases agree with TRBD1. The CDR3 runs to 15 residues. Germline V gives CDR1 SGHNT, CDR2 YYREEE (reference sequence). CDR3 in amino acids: CASSYLDRVDTEALF. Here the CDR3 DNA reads TGTGCCAGCAGCTACTTGGACAGGGTGGACACTGAAGCTCTCTTT.

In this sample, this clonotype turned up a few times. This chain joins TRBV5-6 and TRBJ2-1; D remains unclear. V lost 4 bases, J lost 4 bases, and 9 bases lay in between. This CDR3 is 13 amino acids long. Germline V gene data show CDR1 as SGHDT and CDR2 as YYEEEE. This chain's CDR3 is CASSQDTYNEQFF. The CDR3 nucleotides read TGTGCCAGCAGCCAAGACACTTACAATGAGCAGTTCTTC.

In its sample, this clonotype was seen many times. The CDR3 DNA reads TGTGCCAGCAGTTTAGGGGGGGTAGGCCAAGAGACCCAGTACTTC. The encoded protein is CASSLGGVGQETQYF. This rearrangement joins TRBV28 to TRBJ2-5, with 7 positions matching TRBD2. In germline, CDR1 is MDHEN, CDR2 SYDVKM. V gave up 2 bases and J gave up 1 base; unmatched junction bases: 4. The CDR3 contains 15 residues. The whole variable domain, filled in from reference TRBV28 and TRBJ2-5, reads DVKVTQSSRYLVKRTGEKVFLECVQDMDHENMFWYRQDPGLGLRLIYFSYDVKMKEKGDIPEGYSVSREKKERFSLILESASTNQTSMYLCASSLGGVGQETQYFGPGTRLLVL.

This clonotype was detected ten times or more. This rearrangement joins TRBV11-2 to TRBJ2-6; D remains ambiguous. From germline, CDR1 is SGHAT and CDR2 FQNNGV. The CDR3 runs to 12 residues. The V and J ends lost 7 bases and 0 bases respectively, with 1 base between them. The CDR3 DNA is TGTGCCAGCACCTCTGGGGCCAACGTCCTGACTTTC. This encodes CASTSGANVLTF. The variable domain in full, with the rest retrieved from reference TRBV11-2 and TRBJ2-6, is EAGVAQSPRYKIIEKRQSVAFWCNPISGHATLYWYQQILGQGPKLLIQFQNNGVVDDSQLPKDRFSAERLKGVDSTLKIQPAKLEDSAVYLCASTSGANVLTFGAGSRLTVL.

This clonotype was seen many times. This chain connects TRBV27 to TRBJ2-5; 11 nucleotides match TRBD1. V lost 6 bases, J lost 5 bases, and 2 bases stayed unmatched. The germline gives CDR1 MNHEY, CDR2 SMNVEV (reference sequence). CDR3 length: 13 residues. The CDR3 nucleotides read TGTGCCAGCAGGGACAGGGGGCTGGAGACCCAGTACTTC. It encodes CASRDRGLETQYF.

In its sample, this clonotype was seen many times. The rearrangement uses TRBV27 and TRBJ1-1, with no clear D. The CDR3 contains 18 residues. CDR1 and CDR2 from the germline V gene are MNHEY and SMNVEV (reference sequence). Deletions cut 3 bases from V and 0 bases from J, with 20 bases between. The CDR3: CASSLRTRTPGMNTEAFF. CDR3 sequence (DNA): TGTGCCAGCAGTTTGAGGACGAGAACGCCGGGGATGAACACTGAAGCTTTCTTT.

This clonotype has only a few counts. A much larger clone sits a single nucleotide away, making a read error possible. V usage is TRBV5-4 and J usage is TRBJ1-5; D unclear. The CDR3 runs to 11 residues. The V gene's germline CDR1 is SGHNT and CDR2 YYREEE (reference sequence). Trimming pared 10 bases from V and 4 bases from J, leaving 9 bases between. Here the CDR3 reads CAPKRNQPQHF. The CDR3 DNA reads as TGTGCCCCTAAGAGAAATCAGCCCCAGCATTTT.

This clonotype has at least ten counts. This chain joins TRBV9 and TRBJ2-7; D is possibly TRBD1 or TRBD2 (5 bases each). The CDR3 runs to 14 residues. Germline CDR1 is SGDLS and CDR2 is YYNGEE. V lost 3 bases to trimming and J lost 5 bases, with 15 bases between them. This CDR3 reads CASSASWGNHEQYF. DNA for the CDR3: TGTGCCAGCAGCGCCAGCTGGGGGAATCACGAGCAGTACTTC.

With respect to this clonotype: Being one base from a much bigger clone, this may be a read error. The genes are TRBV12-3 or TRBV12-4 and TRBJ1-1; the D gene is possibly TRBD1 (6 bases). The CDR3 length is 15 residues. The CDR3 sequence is CAGSLGEQGVTEAFF. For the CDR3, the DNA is TGTGCCGGCAGTCTCGGGGAACAGGGTGTGACTGAAGCTTTCTTT.

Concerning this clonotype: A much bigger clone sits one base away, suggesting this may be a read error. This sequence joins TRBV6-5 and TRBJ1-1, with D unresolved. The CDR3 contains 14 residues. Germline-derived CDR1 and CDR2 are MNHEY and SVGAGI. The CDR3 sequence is CASSYQPGITGAFF. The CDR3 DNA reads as TGTGCCAGCAGTTACCAACCCGGGATTACTGGAGCTTTCTTT.

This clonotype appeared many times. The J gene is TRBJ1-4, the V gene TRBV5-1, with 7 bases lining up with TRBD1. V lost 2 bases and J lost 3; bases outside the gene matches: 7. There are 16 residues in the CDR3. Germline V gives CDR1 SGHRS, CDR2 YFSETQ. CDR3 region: CASSLRPGQPNEKLFF. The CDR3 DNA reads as TGCGCCAGCAGCTTACGCCCGGGACAGCCTAATGAAAAACTGTTTTTT.